This entry is about one T cell receptor (beta chain). The antigen remains undetermined. Produced via immunoSEQ multiplex PCR; TCRdb's table is partial and in-frame only. The sample has approximately 59,000 clones, around 93% seen once. The sample originates from a study of cytomegalovirus exposure and HLA in healthy donors. At the level of the study: The 120 validation repertoires used the same platform as the approximately 620 first-cohort repertoires (as reported by a later analysis). Study-wide findings and caveats: It was approximately 150 TCR beta chains that were listed as cytomegalovirus-associated. Most observed TCR sequences were rare, whereas some public TCRs were detected in many donors.

The CDR3 sequence is 11 residues long. Deletions cut 6 bases from V and 4 bases from J, with 6 bases between. Germline V gives CDR1 MNHEY, CDR2 SVGAGI. Sequenced material: PBMCs. The TCR sequence derives from a young woman in good health and CMV-seropositive. This sequence joins TRBV6-5 and TRBJ1-2, with TRBD1 as a possible D gene (6 bases). CDR3 amino acids: CASRDSYGYTF. CDR3 DNA sequence: TGTGCCAGCAGGGACAGCTATGGCTACACCTTC.